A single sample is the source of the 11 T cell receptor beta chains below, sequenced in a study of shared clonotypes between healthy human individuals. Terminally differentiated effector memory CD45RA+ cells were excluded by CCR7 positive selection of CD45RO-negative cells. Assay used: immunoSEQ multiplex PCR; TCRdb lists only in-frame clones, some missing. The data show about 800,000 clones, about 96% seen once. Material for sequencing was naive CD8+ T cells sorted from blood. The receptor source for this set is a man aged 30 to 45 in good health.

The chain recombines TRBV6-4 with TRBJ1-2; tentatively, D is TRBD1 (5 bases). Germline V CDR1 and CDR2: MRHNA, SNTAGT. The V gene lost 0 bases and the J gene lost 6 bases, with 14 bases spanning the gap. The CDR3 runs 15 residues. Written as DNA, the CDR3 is TGTGCCAGCAGTGACTCTGGGCAGGGAAGTAATGGCTACACCTTC. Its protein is CASSDSGQGSNGYTF.

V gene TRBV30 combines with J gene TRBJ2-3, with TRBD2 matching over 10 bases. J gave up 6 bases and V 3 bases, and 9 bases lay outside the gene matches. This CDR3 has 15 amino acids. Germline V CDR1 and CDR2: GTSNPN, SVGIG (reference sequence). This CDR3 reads CAWSAGSSGSDTQYF. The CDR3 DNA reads TGTGCCTGGAGCGCCGGGTCTAGCGGGAGTGATACGCAGTATTTT. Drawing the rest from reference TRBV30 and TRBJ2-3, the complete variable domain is SQTIHQWPATLVQPVGSPLSLECTVEGTSNPNLYWYRQAAGRGLQLLFYSVGIGQISSEVPQNLSASRPQDRQFILSSKKLLLSDSGFYLCAWSAGSSGSDTQYFGPGTRLTVL.

CDR3: CSVRTGLTYEQYF. The CDR3 bases are TGCAGCGTTCGGACGGGGTTGACGTACGAGCAGTACTTC. The chain couples TRBV29-1 to TRBJ2-7, with D maybe TRBD2 (5 bases). V shed 5 bases and J shed 4 bases, with 15 bases lying between them. CDR3 length: 13 residues. The germline CDR1 and CDR2 sequences are SQVTM and ANQGSEA.

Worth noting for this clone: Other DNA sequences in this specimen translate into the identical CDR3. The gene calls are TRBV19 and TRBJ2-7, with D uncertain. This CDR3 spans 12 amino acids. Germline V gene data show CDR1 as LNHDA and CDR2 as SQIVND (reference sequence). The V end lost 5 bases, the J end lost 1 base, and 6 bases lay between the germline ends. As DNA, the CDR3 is TGTGCCAGTAGTCCAGGATCCTACGAGCAGTACTTC. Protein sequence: CASSPGSYEQYF.

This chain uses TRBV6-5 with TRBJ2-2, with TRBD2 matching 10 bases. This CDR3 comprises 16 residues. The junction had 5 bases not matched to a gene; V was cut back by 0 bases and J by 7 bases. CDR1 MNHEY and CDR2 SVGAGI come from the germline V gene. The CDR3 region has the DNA TGTGCCAGCAGTTACTCTCTAGCGGGAGACAGCGGGGAGCTGTTTTTT. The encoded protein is CASSYSLAGDSGELFF.

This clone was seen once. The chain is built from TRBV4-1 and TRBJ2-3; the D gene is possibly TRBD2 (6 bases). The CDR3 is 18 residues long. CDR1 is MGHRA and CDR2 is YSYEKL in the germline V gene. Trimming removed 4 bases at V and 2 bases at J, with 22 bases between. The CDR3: CASSLTDTGLLLTDTQYF. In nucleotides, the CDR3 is TGCGCCAGCAGCCTCACCGATACAGGACTACTCCTCACAGATACGCAGTATTTT.

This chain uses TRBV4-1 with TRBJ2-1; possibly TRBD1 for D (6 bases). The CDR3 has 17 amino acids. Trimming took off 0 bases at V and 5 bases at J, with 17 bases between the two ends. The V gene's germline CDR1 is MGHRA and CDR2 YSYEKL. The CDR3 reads CASSQETGTLGNNEQFF. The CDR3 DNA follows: TGCGCCAGCAGCCAAGAGACCGGGACATTGGGCAACAATGAGCAGTTCTTC.

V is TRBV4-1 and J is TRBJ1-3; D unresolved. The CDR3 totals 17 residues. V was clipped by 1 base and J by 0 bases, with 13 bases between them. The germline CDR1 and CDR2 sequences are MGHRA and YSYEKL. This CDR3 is CASSQGLAPNSGNTIYF. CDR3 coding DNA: TGCGCCAGCAGCCAAGGCCTGGCCCCAAACTCTGGAAACACCATATATTTT.

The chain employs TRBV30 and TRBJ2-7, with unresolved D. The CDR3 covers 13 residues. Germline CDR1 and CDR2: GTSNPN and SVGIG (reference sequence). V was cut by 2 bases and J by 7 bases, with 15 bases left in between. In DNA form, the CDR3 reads TGTGCCTGGAGTCTGGGATCACTACGGGAGCAGTACTTC. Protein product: CAWSLGSLREQYF. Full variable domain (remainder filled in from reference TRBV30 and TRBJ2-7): SQTIHQWPATLVQPVGSPLSLECTVEGTSNPNLYWYRQAAGRGLQLLFYSVGIGQISSEVPQNLSASRPQDRQFILSSKKLLLSDSGFYLCAWSLGSLREQYFGPGTRLTVT.

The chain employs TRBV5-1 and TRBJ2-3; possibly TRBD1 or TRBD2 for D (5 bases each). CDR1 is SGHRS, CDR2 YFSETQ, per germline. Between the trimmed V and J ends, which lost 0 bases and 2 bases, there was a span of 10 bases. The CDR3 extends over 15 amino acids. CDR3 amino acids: CASSLAVGATDTQYF. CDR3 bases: TGCGCCAGCAGCTTGGCCGTCGGGGCCACAGATACGCAGTATTTT.

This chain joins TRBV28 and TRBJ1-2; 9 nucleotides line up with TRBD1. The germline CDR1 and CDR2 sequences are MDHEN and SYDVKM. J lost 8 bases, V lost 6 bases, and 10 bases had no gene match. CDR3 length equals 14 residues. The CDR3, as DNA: TGTGCCAGCAGCCCGACAGGGGGAGATGTGGGCTACACCTTC. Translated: CASSPTGGDVGYTF.